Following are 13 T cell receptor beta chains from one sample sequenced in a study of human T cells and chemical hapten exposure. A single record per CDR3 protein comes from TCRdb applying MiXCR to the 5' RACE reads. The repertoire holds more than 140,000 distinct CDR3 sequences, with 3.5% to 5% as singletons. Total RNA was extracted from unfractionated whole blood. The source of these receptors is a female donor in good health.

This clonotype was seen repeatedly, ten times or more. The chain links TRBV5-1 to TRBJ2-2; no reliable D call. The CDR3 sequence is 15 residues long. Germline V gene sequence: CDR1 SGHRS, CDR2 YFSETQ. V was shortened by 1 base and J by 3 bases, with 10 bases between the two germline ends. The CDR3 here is CASSLPLVDTGELFF. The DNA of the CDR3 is TGCGCCAGCAGCTTGCCGTTAGTTGACACCGGGGAGCTGTTTTTT.

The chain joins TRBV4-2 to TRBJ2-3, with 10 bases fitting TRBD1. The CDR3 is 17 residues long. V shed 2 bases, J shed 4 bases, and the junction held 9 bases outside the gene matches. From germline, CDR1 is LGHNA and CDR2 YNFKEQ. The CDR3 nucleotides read TGTGCCAGCAGCCAAAGACAGGGGGCGCTTTCCGCAGATACGCAGTATTTT. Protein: CASSQRQGALSADTQYF.

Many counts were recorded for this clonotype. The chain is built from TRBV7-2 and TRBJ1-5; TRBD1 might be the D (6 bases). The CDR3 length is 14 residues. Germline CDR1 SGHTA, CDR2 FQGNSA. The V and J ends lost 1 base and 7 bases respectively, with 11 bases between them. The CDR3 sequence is CASSLDSGEQPQHF. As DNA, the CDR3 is TGTGCCAGCAGCTTAGATTCAGGGGAACAGCCCCAGCATTTT. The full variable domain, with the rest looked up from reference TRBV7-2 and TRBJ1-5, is GAGVSQSPSNKVTEKGKDVELRCDPISGHTALYWYRQSLGQGLEFLIYFQGNSAPDKSGLPSDRFSAERTGGSVSTLTIQRTQQEDSAVYLCASSLDSGEQPQHFGDGTRLSIL.

CDR3 DNA sequence: TGTGCCAGCAGCCTTCTCCGGGACAGAAGGAGTCAAGAGACCCAGTACTTC. This translates into CASSLLRDRRSQETQYF. The genes are TRBV14 and TRBJ2-5; 7 bases are shared with TRBD1. The CDR3 length is 17 residues. V trimming: 4 bases; J trimming: 2 bases; junction bases outside the gene matches: 13. Germline V gene data show CDR1 as SGHDN and CDR2 as FVKESK.

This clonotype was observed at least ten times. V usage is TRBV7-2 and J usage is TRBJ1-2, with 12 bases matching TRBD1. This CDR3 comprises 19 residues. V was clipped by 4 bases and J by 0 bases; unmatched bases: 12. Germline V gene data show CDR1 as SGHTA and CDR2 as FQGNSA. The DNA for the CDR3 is TGTGCCAGCAGCTCGCCCGGGACAGGGGGCGTCCCGACTAACTATGGCTACACCTTC. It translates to CASSSPGTGGVPTNYGYTF.

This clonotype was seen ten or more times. The CDR3 here is CASSFGAGQPQHF. In DNA, the CDR3 is TGTGCCAGCAGCTTTGGGGCAGGACAGCCCCAGCATTTT. The chain employs TRBV7-9 and TRBJ1-5; TRBD1 is a possible D gene (5 bases). In germline, CDR1 is SEHNR, CDR2 FQNEAQ (reference sequence). Trimming left V 3 bases short and J 7 bases short, with 10 bases between. CDR3 length equals 13 residues.

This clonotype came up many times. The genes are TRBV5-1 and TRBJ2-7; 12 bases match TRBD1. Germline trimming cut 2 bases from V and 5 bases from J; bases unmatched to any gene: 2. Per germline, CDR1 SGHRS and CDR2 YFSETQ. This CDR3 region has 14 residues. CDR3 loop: CASSLGTGGNEQYF. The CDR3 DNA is TGCGCCAGCAGCTTAGGGACAGGGGGCAACGAGCAGTACTTC. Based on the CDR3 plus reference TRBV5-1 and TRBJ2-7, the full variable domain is KAGVTQTPRYLIKTRGQQVTLSCSPISGHRSVSWYQQTPGQGLQFLFEYFSETQRNKGNFPGRFSGRQFSNSRSEMNVSTLELGDSALYLCASSLGTGGNEQYFGPGTRLTVT.

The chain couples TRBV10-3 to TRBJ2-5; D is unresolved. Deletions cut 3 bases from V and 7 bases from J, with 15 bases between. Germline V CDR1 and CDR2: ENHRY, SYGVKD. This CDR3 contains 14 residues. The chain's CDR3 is CAISEGPRPGTQYF. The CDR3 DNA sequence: TGTGCCATCAGTGAAGGGCCCCGACCGGGGACCCAGTACTTC.

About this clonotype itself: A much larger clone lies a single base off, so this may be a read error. The CDR3 region has the DNA TGTGCCAGCAGTGCATCCCGGCAGAGTAATGAAAAACTGTTTTTT. Its translation: CASSASRQSNEKLFF. The J gene is TRBJ1-4, the V gene TRBV2; D call uncertain. The CDR3 consists of 15 residues. Looked up from germline, CDR1 is SNHLY and CDR2 is FYNNEI. Trimming left V 4 bases short and J 4 bases short, with 13 bases between.

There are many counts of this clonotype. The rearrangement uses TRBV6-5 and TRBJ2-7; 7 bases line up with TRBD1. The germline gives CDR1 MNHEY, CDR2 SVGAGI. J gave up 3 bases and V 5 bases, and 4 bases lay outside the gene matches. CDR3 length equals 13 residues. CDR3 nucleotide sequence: TGTGCCAGCAGTCAGGGACAGATCTACGAGCAGTACTTC. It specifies CASSQGQIYEQYF.

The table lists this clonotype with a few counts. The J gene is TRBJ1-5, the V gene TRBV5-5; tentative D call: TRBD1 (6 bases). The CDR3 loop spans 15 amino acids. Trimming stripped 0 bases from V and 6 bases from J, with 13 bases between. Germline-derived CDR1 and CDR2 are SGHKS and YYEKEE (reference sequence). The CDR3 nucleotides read TGTGCCAGCAGCTTGGTTGCAGGGGACCCTCAGCCCCAGCATTTT. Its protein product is CASSLVAGDPQPQHF.

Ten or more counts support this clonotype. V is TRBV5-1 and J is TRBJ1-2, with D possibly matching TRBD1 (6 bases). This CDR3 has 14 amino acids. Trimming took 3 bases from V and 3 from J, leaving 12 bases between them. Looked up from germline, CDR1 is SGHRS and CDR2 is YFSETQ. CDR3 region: CASSYNREDYGYTF. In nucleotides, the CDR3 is TGCGCCAGCAGCTACAACAGGGAGGACTATGGCTACACCTTC.

This CDR3 reads CASSLHHERGTGELFF. CDR3 nucleotide sequence: TGCGCCAGCAGCTTGCACCACGAGAGGGGTACCGGGGAGCTGTTTTTT. V and J are TRBV5-1 and TRBJ2-2; D is tentatively TRBD1 or TRBD2 (5 bases each). The CDR3 spans 16 residues. Trimming shortened V by 1 base and J by 5 bases, and 15 bases separated the two germline ends. Germline assignment: CDR1 SGHRS and CDR2 YFSETQ.